One sample yielded the 8 T cell receptor beta chains listed below, sequenced in a study of cytomegalovirus exposure and HLA in healthy donors (dated by TCRdb to 2016 to 2017). Library generation was performed with the immunoSEQ multiplex PCR assay. The multiplex PCR relied on a mix of 60 forward primers for TCR Vbeta segments and 13 reverse primers for TCR Jbeta segments. Entries here come from immuneACCESS through TCRdb and include only in-frame sequences with V and J called. Some clones fail to appear in such tables; in the studies checked, an unresolved V gene covers under half of the shortfall, and the cause of the remainder is unknown. The sample has 310,000 or so clones on record, over 85% of them singletons. About 2.5% of the sample goes to the ten largest clones. The source material was PBMCs. The receptors were gathered from a woman younger than 35 in good health and CMV-seronegative.

The CDR3 is CASSPRPGAEYEQYF. DNA for the CDR3: TGCGCCAGCAGCCCCCGACCGGGAGCAGAATACGAGCAGTACTTC. The chain employs TRBV5-1 and TRBJ2-7, with D possibly being TRBD2 (6 bases). The CDR3 consists of 15 residues. Germline lookup yields CDR1 SGHRS and CDR2 YFSETQ. Trimming left V 4 bases short and J 4 bases short, with 18 bases between.

This clone was recorded only once. This chain joins TRBV2 and TRBJ2-7; D not resolved. The CDR3 has 15 residues. In germline, CDR1 is SNHLY, CDR2 FYNNEI. V lost 6 bases to trimming and J lost 2 bases, with 17 bases between them. The CDR3 reads CASRAPVLVAYEQYF. The CDR3 DNA follows: TGTGCCAGCAGGGCCCCTGTTTTGGTCGCCTACGAGCAGTACTTC.

The J gene is TRBJ1-6, the V gene TRBV7-3, with a possible D match to TRBD1 (5 bases). CDR1 and CDR2 from the germline V gene are SGHTA and FQGTGA. The germline V and J ends were trimmed by 2 bases and 9 bases, with 14 bases remaining between them. The CDR3 consists of 15 residues. This CDR3 reads CASSLAAGEGSPLHF. The CDR3 coding sequence is TGTGCCAGCAGCTTAGCGGCGGGGGAGGGTTCACCCCTCCACTTT.

The chain links TRBV10-3 to TRBJ2-1; 13 bases are shared with TRBD2. The trim removed 10 bases at V and 4 bases at J, leaving 10 bases unmatched. Germline V CDR1 and CDR2: ENHRY, SYGVKD. The CDR3 is made up of 16 amino acids. The CDR3 sequence is CATRETSGGRYNEQFF. CDR3 nucleotide sequence: TGTGCCACCAGAGAGACTAGCGGGGGGCGTTACAATGAGCAGTTCTTC.

The genes are TRBV27 and TRBJ1-1, with TRBD1 as a possible D gene (5 bases). Trimming left V 5 bases short and J 1 base short, with 5 bases between. CDR1 and CDR2 from the germline V gene are MNHEY and SMNVEV (reference sequence). The CDR3 has 12 amino acids. Written as DNA, the CDR3 is TGTGCCAGCAGTACAGGGAACACTGAAGCTTTCTTT. Translation: CASSTGNTEAFF.

The rearrangement uses TRBV9 and TRBJ2-3, with 9 bases that match TRBD2. Germline-derived CDR1 and CDR2 are SGDLS and YYNGEE. J gave up 2 bases and V 6 bases, and 4 bases lay outside the gene matches. The CDR3 has 14 residues. The CDR3 DNA sequence: TGTGCCAGCAATCGCGGGGGGGTCACAGATACGCAGTATTTT. Encoded protein: CASNRGGVTDTQYF. Variable domain in full (rest from reference TRBV9 and TRBJ2-3): DSGVTQTPKHLITATGQRVTLRCSPRSGDLSVYWYQQSLDQGLQFLIQYYNGEERAKGNILERFSAQQFPDLHSELNLSSLELGDSALYFCASNRGGVTDTQYFGPGTRLTVL.

V usage is TRBV11-2 and J usage is TRBJ1-2; no clear D gene. The CDR3 runs 13 residues. Trimming pared 2 bases from V and 5 bases from J, leaving 9 bases between. Germline CDR1 SGHAT, CDR2 FQNNGV. CDR3 sequence (DNA): TGTGCCAGCAGCTTATCTCGGGAATATGGCTACACCTTC. This sequence encodes CASSLSREYGYTF. The whole variable domain, remainder taken from reference TRBV11-2 and TRBJ1-2, is EAGVAQSPRYKIIEKRQSVAFWCNPISGHATLYWYQQILGQGPKLLIQFQNNGVVDDSQLPKDRFSAERLKGVDSTLKIQPAKLEDSAVYLCASSLSREYGYTFGSGTRLTVV.

The CDR3 sequence is CASSLNGGVSNEQFF. The DNA for the CDR3 is TGTGCCAGCAGCTTAAACGGCGGGGTTTCTAATGAGCAGTTCTTC. V gene TRBV13 combines with J gene TRBJ2-1, with TRBD2 as a possible D gene (6 bases). The length of the CDR3 is 15 residues. CDR1 and CDR2 (germline): PRHDT, FYEKMQ (reference sequence). The V and J ends lost 2 bases and 7 bases respectively, with 15 bases between them.